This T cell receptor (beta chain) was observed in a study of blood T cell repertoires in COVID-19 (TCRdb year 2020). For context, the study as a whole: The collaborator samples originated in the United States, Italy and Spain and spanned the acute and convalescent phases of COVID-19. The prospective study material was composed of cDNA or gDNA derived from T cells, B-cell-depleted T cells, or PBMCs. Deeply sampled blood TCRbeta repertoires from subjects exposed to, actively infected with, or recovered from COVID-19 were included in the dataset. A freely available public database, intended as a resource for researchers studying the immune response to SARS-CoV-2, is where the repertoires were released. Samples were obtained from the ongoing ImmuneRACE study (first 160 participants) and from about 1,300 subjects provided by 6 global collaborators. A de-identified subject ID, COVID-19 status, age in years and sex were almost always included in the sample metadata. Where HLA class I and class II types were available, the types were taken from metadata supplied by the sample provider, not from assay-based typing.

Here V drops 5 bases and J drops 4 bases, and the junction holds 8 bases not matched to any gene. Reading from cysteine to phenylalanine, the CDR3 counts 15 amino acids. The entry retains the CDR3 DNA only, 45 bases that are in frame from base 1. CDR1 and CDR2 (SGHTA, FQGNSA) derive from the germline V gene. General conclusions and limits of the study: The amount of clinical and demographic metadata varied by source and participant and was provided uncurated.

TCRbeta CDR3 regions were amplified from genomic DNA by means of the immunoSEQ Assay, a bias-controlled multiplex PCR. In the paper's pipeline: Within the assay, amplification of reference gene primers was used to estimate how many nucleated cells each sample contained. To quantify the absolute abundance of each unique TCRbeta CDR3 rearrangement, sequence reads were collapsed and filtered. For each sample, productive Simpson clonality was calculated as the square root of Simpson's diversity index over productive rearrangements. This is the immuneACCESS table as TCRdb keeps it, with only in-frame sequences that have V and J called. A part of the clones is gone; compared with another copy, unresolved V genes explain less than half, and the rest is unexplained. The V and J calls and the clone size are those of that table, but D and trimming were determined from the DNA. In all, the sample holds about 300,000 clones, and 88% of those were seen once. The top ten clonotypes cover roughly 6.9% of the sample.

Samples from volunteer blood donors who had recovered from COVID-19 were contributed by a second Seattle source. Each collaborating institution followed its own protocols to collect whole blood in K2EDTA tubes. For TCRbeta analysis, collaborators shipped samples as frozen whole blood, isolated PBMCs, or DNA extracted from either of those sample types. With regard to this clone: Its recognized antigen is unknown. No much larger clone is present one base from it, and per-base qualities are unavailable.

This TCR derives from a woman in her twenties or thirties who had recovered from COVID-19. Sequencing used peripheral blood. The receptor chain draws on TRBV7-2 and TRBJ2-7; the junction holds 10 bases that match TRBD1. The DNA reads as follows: TGTGCCAGCAGCCCGCGACGGGACAGGGGTTACGAGCAGTACTTC. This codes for CASSPRRDRGYEQYF.